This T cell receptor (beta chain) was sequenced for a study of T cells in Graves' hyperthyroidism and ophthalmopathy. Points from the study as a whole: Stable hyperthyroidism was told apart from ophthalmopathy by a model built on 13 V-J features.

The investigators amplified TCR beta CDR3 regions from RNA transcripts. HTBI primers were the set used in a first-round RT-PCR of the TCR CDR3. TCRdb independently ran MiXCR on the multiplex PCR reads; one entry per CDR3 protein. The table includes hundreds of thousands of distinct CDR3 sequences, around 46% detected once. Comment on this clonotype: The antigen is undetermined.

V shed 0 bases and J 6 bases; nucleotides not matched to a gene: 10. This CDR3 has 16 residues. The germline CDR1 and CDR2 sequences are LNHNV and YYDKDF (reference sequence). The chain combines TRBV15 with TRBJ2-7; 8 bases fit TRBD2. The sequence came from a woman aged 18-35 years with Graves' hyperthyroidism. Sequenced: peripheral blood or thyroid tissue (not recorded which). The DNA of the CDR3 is TGTGCCACCAGCAGAGATCGGGAGGGCCCTTTCCTCGAGCAGTACTTC. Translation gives CATSRDREGPFLEQYF.